A single sample gave rise to the 6 T cell receptor beta chains below, sequenced in a study of early T cells in non-severe SARS-CoV-2 infection. One entry per CDR3 protein results from TCRdb running MiXCR on the 5' RACE reads. The sample lists 50,000 to 65,000 distinct CDR3 sequences; about 19% were seen once. Source: whole blood, taken at baseline. The receptors were sampled from an adult who was a healthcare worker with PCR-confirmed SARS-CoV-2 infection or an uninfected control (not recorded which).

This chain uses TRBV6-1 with TRBJ1-2; D might be TRBD1 (6 bases). Trimming took off 3 bases at V and 6 bases at J, with 14 bases between the two ends. The CDR3 loop spans 14 amino acids. In germline, CDR1 is MNHNS, CDR2 SASEGT. The CDR3 loop is CASSEIQGRHGYTF. The CDR3 DNA sequence: TGTGCCAGCAGTGAGATACAGGGTAGACATGGCTACACCTTC.

This clonotype has more than one count but fewer than ten. DNA of the CDR3: TGTGCCAGTAGTATAGGGGGGCGCGACTATGGCTACACCTTC. This codes for CASSIGGRDYGYTF. The chain links TRBV19 to TRBJ1-2, with a weak D call TRBD1 (6 bases). V was trimmed by 1 base and J by 3 bases, leaving 9 bases between them. CDR1 is LNHDA and CDR2 is SQIVND in the germline V gene (reference sequence). The CDR3 has 14 residues.

The chain combines TRBV6-1 with TRBJ1-2; no reliable D call. The germline gives CDR1 MNHNS, CDR2 SASEGT. Trimming left V 7 bases short and J 0 bases short, with 12 bases between. The CDR3 runs 14 residues. CDR3 amino acids: CASTPPGTNYGYTF. CDR3 nucleotides: TGTGCCAGCACTCCGCCGGGCACTAACTATGGCTACACCTTC.

The J gene is TRBJ2-3, the V gene TRBV4-1; unclear D gene. V was clipped by 1 base and J by 4 bases, with 9 bases between them. Per germline, CDR1 MGHRA and CDR2 YSYEKL. CDR3 length: 14 amino acids. The CDR3 nucleotides are TGCGCCAGCAGCCAAGTCTACACCGCAGATACGCAGTATTTT. As protein: CASSQVYTADTQYF.

The chain employs TRBV6-6 and TRBJ2-1, with D possibly TRBD1 on 7 matching bases. The CDR3 loop spans 14 amino acids. Germline CDR1 and CDR2: MNHNY and SVGAGI (reference sequence). V lost 0 bases and J lost 8, with 11 bases in between. The CDR3 is CASSYSEGADEQFF. In DNA, the CDR3 is TGTGCCAGCAGTTACTCGGAGGGGGCCGATGAGCAGTTCTTC.

The CDR3 DNA follows: TGTGCCAGCAGCTCCGTACAGGGAAAAAACATTCAGTACTTC. This encodes CASSSVQGKNIQYF. The V and J genes are TRBV11-2 and TRBJ2-4, with D possibly TRBD1 on 6 matching bases. The V end was cut by 4 bases, the J end by 4 bases, with 11 bases between. The CDR3 sequence is 14 residues long. Looked up from germline, CDR1 is SGHAT and CDR2 is FQNNGV.